This TCR beta chain was captured in a study of blood T cell repertoires in COVID-19. This study enrolled people aged about 18 to 95 from approximately 24 US geographic areas. This CDR3 has 12 amino acids. The germline gives CDR1 SGHRS, CDR2 YFSETQ. Trimming left V 4 bases short and J 7 bases short, with 12 bases between. Here immunoSEQ multiplex PCR was the method, and the copy in TCRdb shows in-frame clones only, minus some. In the table there are approximately 310,000 clones, 85% of which are singletons. This clone has at least ten counts. Source material: PBMCs or T cells enriched from blood (not recorded which). This chain links TRBV5-1 with TRBJ2-7; D call uncertain. This clonotype was obtained from a woman aged 30 to 39 who had been exposed to COVID-19. In nucleotides, the CDR3 is TGCGCCAGCAGCAGCAGTACAGTTGAGCAGTACTTC. Amino acids: CASSSSTVEQYF.